Below, one T cell receptor (beta chain) is given with its context. The antigen is unknown. PCR was performed using 60 Vbeta and 13 Jbeta primers. Clones were sequenced by immunoSEQ multiplex PCR, and TCRdb holds only the in-frame ones, with some missing. The table lists more than 65,000 clones, 74% of them singletons. The data were taken from a study of cytomegalovirus exposure and HLA in healthy donors. Study-wide findings and caveats: A later analysis found that most CMV-associated TCR beta chains appeared HLA-restricted.

Healthy bone marrow donors made up the cohort. The germline gives CDR1 SGHDT, CDR2 YYEEEE. The CDR3 is 16 amino acids. With V trimmed by 6 bases and J by 1 base, 12 bases remained unmatched. Sequenced material: PBMCs. The chain combines TRBV5-6 with TRBJ2-5; 7 bases align to TRBD1. This clonotype was sampled from a woman aged 60-70 years in good health and CMV-seropositive. The CDR3 is CASTPPRDRVQETQYF. In nucleotides, the CDR3 is TGTGCCAGCACCCCGCCCCGAGACAGGGTCCAAGAGACCCAGTACTTC.